This TCR beta chain is drawn from a study of breast tumors, draining lymph nodes, adjacent tissues. Study findings and constraints: Tumors had less TCR diversity than lymph nodes, more than nontumor tissue. Luminal-like breast cancer showed significantly higher tumor–nontumor repertoire similarity than basal-like.

The ends lost 3 bases at V and 1 base at J; junction bases unmatched: 0. Germline V CDR1 and CDR2: LNHDA, SQIVND (reference sequence). The CDR3 runs 15 residues. TCRdb ran MiXCR on the multiplex PCR reads and lists one entry per CDR3 protein. Found here are 120,000 to 150,000 distinct CDR3 sequences, about 30% of them singletons; the top ten hold 2.3%. A word on this clonotype: The antigen remains undetermined.

Breast cancer patients provided tissue from their axillary draining lymph nodes. The sequence was obtained from a female donor with breast cancer. Some clones in this sample may be carry-over from other donors' samples. This chain links TRBV19 with TRBJ1-5; 10 nucleotides align to TRBD1. The sequenced sample was axillary lymph node tissue. This chain's CDR3 is CASSMGQGSNQPQHF. The DNA for the CDR3 is TGTGCCAGTAGTATGGGACAGGGGAGCAATCAGCCCCAGCATTTT.